This TCR beta chain was identified in a study of blood T cells in healthy people across ages. This clonotype was seen a handful of times. Collection of 8.5 to 10 milliliters of peripheral blood was performed for each donor. A sample-barcoded 5' primer and a J-beta primer mix were used in a second PCR of about 7 to 12 cycles. Using its own MiXCR run on the 5' RACE reads, TCRdb lists one record per CDR3 protein. The data contain around 280,000 distinct CDR3 sequences, around 30% of them singletons. The sample taken for sequencing was blood. This receptor was identified in a woman aged 70 to 79 in good health.

The CDR3 sequence is CASTLRGEDIQYF. DNA for the CDR3: TGTGCCAGCACCCTAAGGGGGGAGGACATTCAGTACTTC. The chain is built from TRBV3-1 and TRBJ2-4; D possibly matches TRBD1 or TRBD2 (6 bases each). CDR3 length: 13 residues. V was pared by 7 bases and J by 8 bases, with 15 bases between. Germline CDR1 is LGHDT and CDR2 is YNNKEL (reference sequence).